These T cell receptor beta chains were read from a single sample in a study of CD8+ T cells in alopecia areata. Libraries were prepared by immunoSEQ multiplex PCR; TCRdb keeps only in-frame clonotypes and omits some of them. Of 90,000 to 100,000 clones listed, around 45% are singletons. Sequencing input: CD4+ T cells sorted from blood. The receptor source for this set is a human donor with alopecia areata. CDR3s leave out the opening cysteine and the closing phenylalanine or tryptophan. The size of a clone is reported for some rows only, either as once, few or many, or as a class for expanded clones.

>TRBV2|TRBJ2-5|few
ASRTGVRETQY
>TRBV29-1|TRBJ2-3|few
STRLAGVQDTQY
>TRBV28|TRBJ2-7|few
ASTGTSGSYEQY
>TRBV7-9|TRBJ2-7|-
ASTAGWGTGPYEQY
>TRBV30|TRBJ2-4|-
AWSVTGAGIQY
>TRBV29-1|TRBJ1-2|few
SVKEVAGANYGYT
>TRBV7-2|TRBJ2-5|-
ASSSRLAGGQGTQY
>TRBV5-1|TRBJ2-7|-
ASSLGGQGAYEQY
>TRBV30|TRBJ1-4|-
AWRGRLRDEGNEKLF
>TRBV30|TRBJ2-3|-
AWSVLGGDTQY
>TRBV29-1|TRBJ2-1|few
SALGGPGFSYNEQF
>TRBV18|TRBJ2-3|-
ASSPDAPTDTQY
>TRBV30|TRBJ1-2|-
AWSPRRDGYT
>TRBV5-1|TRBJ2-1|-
ASSLDGAGSYNEQF
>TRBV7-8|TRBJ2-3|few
ASSSLGTVRSTDTQY
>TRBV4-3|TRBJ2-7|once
ASSQEFGSTYEQY
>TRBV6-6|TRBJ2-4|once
ASSYSDVAKNIQY
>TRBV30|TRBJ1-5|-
AWSAGQGYQPQH
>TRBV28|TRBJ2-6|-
ASTLSDGGAGANVLT
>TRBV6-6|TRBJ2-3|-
ASSPTEFTDTQY
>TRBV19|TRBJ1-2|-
ASSPIGTVKGYT
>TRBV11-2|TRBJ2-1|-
ASNGGPNYNEQF
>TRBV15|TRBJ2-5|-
ATSRVYSIQETQY
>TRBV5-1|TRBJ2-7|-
ASSVRSGGPSYEQY
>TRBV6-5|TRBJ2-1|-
ASSYRTGSYNEQF
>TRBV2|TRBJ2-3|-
ASSERGGPDTQY
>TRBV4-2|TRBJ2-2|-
ASTHSGVNTGELF
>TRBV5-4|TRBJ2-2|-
ASSLVGGAHTGELF
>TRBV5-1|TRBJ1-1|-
ASSFNRGGTEAF
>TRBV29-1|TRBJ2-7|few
SVEGQGYEQY
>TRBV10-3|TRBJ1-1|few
AISDRVRNTEAF
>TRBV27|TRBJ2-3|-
ASSLGSRGDTQY
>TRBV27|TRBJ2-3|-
ASRGRPYTDTQY
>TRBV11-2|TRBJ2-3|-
ASSPLTSSDTQY
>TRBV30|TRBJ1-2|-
AWIEGTGTDYGYT
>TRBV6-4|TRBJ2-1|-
ASSDSWLGVNEQF
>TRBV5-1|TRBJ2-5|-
ASSTQETQY
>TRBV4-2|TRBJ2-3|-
ASSYGTSGVQSTDTQY
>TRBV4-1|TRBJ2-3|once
ASSQVGFDTDTQY
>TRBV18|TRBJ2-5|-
ASSPRSGQETQY
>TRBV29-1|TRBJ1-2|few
SVEPPGQLYGYT
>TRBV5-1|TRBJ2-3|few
ASSKDSTDTQY
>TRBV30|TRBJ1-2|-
AWSGTYYGYT
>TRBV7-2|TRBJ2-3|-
ASSLQSSGGGTDTQY
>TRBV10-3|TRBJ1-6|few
AISADGNNSPLH
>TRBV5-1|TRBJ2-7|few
ASSRTLAGGAYEQY
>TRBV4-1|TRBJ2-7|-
ASSRASSGHVSYEQY
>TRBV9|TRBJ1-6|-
ASSAGQGGYNSPLH
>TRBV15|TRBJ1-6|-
ATSSELVPRSLH
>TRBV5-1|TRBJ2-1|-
ASSPGDWVYNEQF
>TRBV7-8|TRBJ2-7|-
ASSTIAGSYEQY
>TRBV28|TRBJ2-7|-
ASSEDREDEQY
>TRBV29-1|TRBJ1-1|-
SVEGQTNTEAF
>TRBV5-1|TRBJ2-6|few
ASSADRVTGANVLT